The 19 T cell receptor beta chains presented below share a single source sample, sequenced in a study of blood T cells in healthy people across ages. Using a J-beta primer mix together with a sample-barcoded 5' primer, a second PCR was run for roughly 6 to 12 cycles. MiXCR was run by TCRdb on the 5' RACE reads, yielding one entry per CDR3 protein. The repertoire includes 650,000 to 950,000 distinct CDR3 sequences, under 55% of them detected once, and roughly 18% sits in the top ten. The sample consisted of blood. These receptors were collected from a man aged 60 to 75 in good health.

The chain joins TRBV7-3 to TRBJ2-1; 8 bases align to TRBD2. Germline-derived CDR1 and CDR2 are SGHTA and FQGTGA. The CDR3 length is 15 residues. The V segment lost 6 bases and the J segment 3 bases; nucleotides outside the gene matches: 7. The CDR3 protein is CASSSTGGVYNEQFF. CDR3 DNA sequence: TGTGCCAGCAGTTCGACCGGGGGGGTCTACAATGAGCAGTTCTTC.

This clonotype has just a few counts. This chain links TRBV12-3 or TRBV12-4 with TRBJ2-4; a possible D gene is TRBD2 (5 bases). The CDR3 loop spans 13 amino acids. Between the trimmed V and J ends, which lost 7 bases and 8 bases, there was a span of 15 bases. CDR3 nucleotides: TGTGCCAGCACGGGGTACCATCGTGACATTCAGTACTTC. Translating it yields CASTGYHRDIQYF.

This clonotype showed up just a few times. V gene TRBV5-1 combines with J gene TRBJ2-7; D gene unclear. In germline, CDR1 is SGHRS, CDR2 YFSETQ. Between the trimmed V and J ends, which lost 1 base and 3 bases, there was a span of 8 bases. The CDR3 loop spans 13 amino acids. The CDR3 region is CASSLPGYYEQYF. In DNA form, the CDR3 reads TGCGCCAGCAGCTTGCCAGGTTACTACGAGCAGTACTTC. Drawing the rest from reference TRBV5-1 and TRBJ2-7, the complete variable domain is KAGVTQTPRYLIKTRGQQVTLSCSPISGHRSVSWYQQTPGQGLQFLFEYFSETQRNKGNFPGRFSGRQFSNSRSEMNVSTLELGDSALYLCASSLPGYYEQYFGPGTRLTVT.

This chain joins TRBV7-2 and TRBJ2-1; D gene ambiguous. Germline CDR1 is SGHTA and CDR2 is FQGNSA. Between the trimmed V and J ends, which lost 1 base and 6 bases, there was a span of 10 bases. This CDR3 is built from 14 residues. The CDR3 here is CASSLESEINEQFF. The CDR3 bases are TGTGCCAGCAGCTTAGAGTCCGAGATCAATGAGCAGTTCTTC.

V and J are TRBV7-2 and TRBJ1-2; the D is unclear. The CDR3 is 13 residues long. Per the germline V gene, CDR1 is SGHTA and CDR2 is FQGNSA. The V end was cut by 8 bases, the J end by 4 bases, with 14 bases between. CDR3 bases: TGTGCCAGCTTGGAGAACTCGGCCTATGGCTACACCTTC. As protein: CASLENSAYGYTF.

V and J are TRBV4-3 and TRBJ1-6, with 7 bases that match TRBD1. This CDR3 is 15 amino acids long. Germline assignment: CDR1 LGHNA and CDR2 YSLEER. The junction had 4 bases not matched to a gene; V was cut back by 1 base and J by 7 bases. The CDR3 here is CASSQAGTVNSPLHF. CDR3 in DNA: TGCGCCAGCAGCCAAGCTGGGACAGTAAATTCACCCCTCCACTTT.

This clonotype has only a few counts. V usage is TRBV4-1 and J usage is TRBJ1-1, with TRBD1 identical over 9 bases. V trimming: 2 bases; J trimming: 3 bases; junction bases outside the gene matches: 4. The germline gives CDR1 MGHRA, CDR2 YSYEKL. This CDR3 has 15 residues. Here the CDR3 reads CASSQTGQGDTEAFF. The CDR3 DNA sequence: TGCGCCAGCAGCCAAACGGGACAGGGTGACACTGAAGCTTTCTTT.

In DNA form, the CDR3 reads TGTGCCAGCAGTTACTCGAGGGGGAAAGAGACCCAGTACTTC. Its protein is CASSYSRGKETQYF. The chain employs TRBV6-2 or TRBV6-3 and TRBJ2-7; the D gene is possibly TRBD1 (6 bases). The last part of the DNA fits TRBJ2-5 better; the J call may be wrong. Germline assignment: CDR1 MNHEY and CDR2 SVGEGT. CDR3 length: 14 amino acids.

This clonotype is a singleton in its sample. The chain recombines TRBV6-6 with TRBJ1-1; tentatively, D is TRBD1 (5 bases). The V gene lost 7 bases and the J gene lost 9 bases, with 12 bases spanning the gap. CDR1 is MNHNY, CDR2 SVGAGI, per germline (reference sequence). CDR3 length: 11 residues. As DNA, the CDR3 is TGTGCCAGCATCCACGGGGGGAAAGCTTTCTTT. It is translated as CASIHGGKAFF.

This chain connects TRBV7-2 to TRBJ2-3, with D unresolved. Trimming pared 5 bases from V and 2 bases from J, leaving 11 bases between. The CDR3 runs to 14 residues. Germline-derived CDR1 and CDR2 are SGHTA and FQGNSA. CDR3 residues: CASSPPGVTDTQYF. CDR3 DNA: TGTGCCAGCAGCCCTCCTGGAGTCACAGATACGCAGTATTTT.

This rearrangement joins TRBV6-1 to TRBJ1-1; 7 bases agree with TRBD1. The CDR3 is 14 amino acids. J was trimmed by 2 bases and V by 6 bases; bases with no gene match: 6. Germline V lookup: CDR1 MNHNS, CDR2 SASEGT. CDR3 in amino acids: CASRTGKGNTEAFF. CDR3 bases: TGTGCCAGCAGGACAGGGAAGGGTAACACTGAAGCTTTCTTT.

V gene TRBV4-3 combines with J gene TRBJ1-1, with D possibly being TRBD1 (5 bases). V lost 5 bases to trimming and J lost 7 bases, with 20 bases between them. Germline V gene sequence: CDR1 LGHNA, CDR2 YSLEER. This CDR3 has 15 amino acids. Here the CDR3 DNA reads TGCGCCAGCAGCGTTACCGACAGAGGAACAGGTGAAGCTTTCTTT. Protein: CASSVTDRGTGEAFF.

Concerning this clonotype: Germline is not matched at one junction end, which may reflect a read error. The rearrangement uses TRBV6-5 and TRBJ2-7, with a possible D match to TRBD1 (6 bases). This CDR3 spans 13 amino acids. The germline V gene has CDR1 MNHEY and CDR2 SVGAGI. This CDR3 reads CTSSYAQGYEQYF. The CDR3 nucleotides are TGTACCAGCAGTTACGCACAGGGTTACGAGCAGTACTTC.

For this clonotype: One end of the junction varies from germline; a read error may be responsible. The rearrangement joins TRBV7-2 to TRBJ2-7, with D unresolved. CDR3 size: 16 residues. Germline V lookup: CDR1 SGHTA, CDR2 FQGNSA. CDR3 sequence (DNA): TGTGTCAGCAGCCCCCGTTCTGGATTCGCGTCCTACGAGCAGTACTTC. Translating gives CVSSPRSGFASYEQYF.

This clonotype was seen more than once but under ten times. The chain uses TRBV2 and TRBJ2-3; 10 nucleotides align to TRBD2. Germline V gives CDR1 SNHLY, CDR2 FYNNEI. With 6 bases clipped from V and 1 base from J, the junction kept 4 bases outside the gene matches. CDR3 length: 15 amino acids. CDR3 sequence (DNA): TGTGCCAGCAGACGGACTAGCGGCCGCACAGATACGCAGTATTTT. It specifies CASRRTSGRTDTQYF.

This clonotype was picked up a small number of times. The genes are TRBV5-1 and TRBJ2-7; maybe TRBD2 (6 bases). V dropped 4 bases and J dropped 3 bases, with 11 bases sitting between them. CDR1 and CDR2 (germline): SGHRS, YFSETQ. The length of the CDR3 is 13 residues. CDR3 DNA sequence: TGCGCCAGCAGCGGGGGACTCCTCTACGAGCAGTACTTC. Encoded protein: CASSGGLLYEQYF.

The chain recombines TRBV6-6 with TRBJ1-2; 11 nucleotides agree with TRBD1. Losses at the gene ends were 7 bases for V and 4 bases for J; bases not matched to a gene: 11. The CDR3 runs to 16 residues. Germline V gene lookup returns CDR1 MNHNY and CDR2 SVGAGI (reference sequence). CDR3 residues: CASIWGQGVPRYGYTF. CDR3 DNA sequence: TGTGCCAGCATCTGGGGACAGGGGGTTCCTCGCTATGGCTACACCTTC.

Worth noting for this clonotype: This may arise from a read error, as a much more abundant clone is one base away. The chain couples TRBV7-9 to TRBJ2-7; a possible D gene is TRBD2 (5 bases). Germline lookup yields CDR1 SEHNR and CDR2 FQNEAQ (reference sequence). The CDR3 length is 13 residues. V lost 5 bases and J 5 bases, leaving 13 bases between the germline ends. Here the CDR3 DNA reads TGTGCCAGCAGCGTGGGAGTCCTAGACGAGCAGTACTTC. Translating it yields CASSVGVLDEQYF.

The chain combines TRBV2 with TRBJ2-1; TRBD1 aligns across 8 bases. V lost 1 base to trimming and J lost 14 bases; unmatched junction nucleotides: 4. CDR3 length: 12 residues. Germline V lookup: CDR1 SNHLY, CDR2 FYNNEI. As DNA, the CDR3 is TGTGCCAGCAGTGAAGGGGAACAGGGGGAGTTCTTC. Protein sequence: CASSEGEQGEFF.